This T cell receptor beta chain appears in the sequencing data of a study of vaccination and CD4 T cells after COVID-19. The overall study: Once diagnosed, patients had post-COVID samples drawn a median roughly 97 days later (range 35 to 161).

The table lists this clonotype with a count of one. Its antigen remains unknown. Trimming took off 5 bases at V and 5 bases at J, with 6 bases between the two ends. The CDR3 has 11 residues. Germline values: CDR1 SGHTA, CDR2 FQGNSA. Cultured CD4+ T-cell DNA underwent Oncomine TCR Beta short-read sequencing. TCRdb re-analysed the PCR reads in MiXCR, keeping a single row per CDR3 protein. The table lists 15,000 to 20,000 distinct CDR3 sequences, about 52% of them singletons. Stated treatment: roughly 11-day PBMC culture with coronavirus spike peptide pools or control peptides (ViraFEST assay). This chain joins TRBV7-2 and TRBJ2-5; D gene unclear. Sequenced input: CD4+ T cells from blood, cultured in vitro. This TCR derives from a human donor who had recovered from COVID-19. CDR3 region: CASSSLETQYF. The DNA for the CDR3 is TGTGCCAGCAGCAGCTTGGAGACCCAGTACTTC.